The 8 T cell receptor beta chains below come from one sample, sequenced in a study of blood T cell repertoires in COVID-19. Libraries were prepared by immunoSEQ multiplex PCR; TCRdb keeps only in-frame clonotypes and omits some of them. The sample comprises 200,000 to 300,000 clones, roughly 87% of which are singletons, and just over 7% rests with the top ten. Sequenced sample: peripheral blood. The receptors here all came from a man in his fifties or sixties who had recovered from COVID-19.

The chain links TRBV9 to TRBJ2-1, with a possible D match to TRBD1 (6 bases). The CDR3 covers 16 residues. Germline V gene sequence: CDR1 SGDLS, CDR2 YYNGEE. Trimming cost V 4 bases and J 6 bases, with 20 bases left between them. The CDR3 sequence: CASSTQWGLGVNEQFF. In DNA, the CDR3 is TGTGCCAGCAGCACCCAATGGGGGCTAGGAGTCAATGAGCAGTTCTTC.

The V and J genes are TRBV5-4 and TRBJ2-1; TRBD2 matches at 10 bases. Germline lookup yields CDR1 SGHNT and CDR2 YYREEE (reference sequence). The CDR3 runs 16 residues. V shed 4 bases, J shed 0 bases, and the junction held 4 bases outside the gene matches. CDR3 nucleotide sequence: TGTGCCAGCAGCCTCAGCGGGGGGGTCTCCTACAATGAGCAGTTCTTC. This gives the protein CASSLSGGVSYNEQFF.

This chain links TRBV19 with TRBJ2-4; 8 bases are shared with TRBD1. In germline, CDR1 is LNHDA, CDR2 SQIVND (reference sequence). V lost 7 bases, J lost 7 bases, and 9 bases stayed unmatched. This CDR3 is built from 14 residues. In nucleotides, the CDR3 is TGTGCCAGTACCAGGACAGGGCGAGGGAACATTCAGTACTTC. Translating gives CASTRTGRGNIQYF.

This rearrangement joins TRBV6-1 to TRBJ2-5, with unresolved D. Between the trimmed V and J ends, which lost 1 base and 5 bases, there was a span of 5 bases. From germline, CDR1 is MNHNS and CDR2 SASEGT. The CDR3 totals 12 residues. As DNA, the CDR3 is TGTGCCAGCAGTGAAGATGAGGAGACCCAGTACTTC. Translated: CASSEDEETQYF.

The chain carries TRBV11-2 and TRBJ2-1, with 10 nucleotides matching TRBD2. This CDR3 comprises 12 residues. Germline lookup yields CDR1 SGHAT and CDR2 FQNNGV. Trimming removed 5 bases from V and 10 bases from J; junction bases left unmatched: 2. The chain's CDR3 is CASSQTSGEQFF. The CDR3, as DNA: TGTGCCAGCAGCCAGACTAGCGGGGAGCAGTTCTTC.

The CDR3 coding sequence is TGTGCCAGCAGCTTGATGAGGAAGGGGCGCTACACCTTC. Protein product: CASSLMRKGRYTF. The chain employs TRBV5-6 and TRBJ1-2; tentatively, D is TRBD1 (5 bases). V lost 1 base, J lost 9 bases, and 13 bases lay in between. The CDR3 has 13 residues. Germline-derived CDR1 and CDR2 are SGHDT and YYEEEE.

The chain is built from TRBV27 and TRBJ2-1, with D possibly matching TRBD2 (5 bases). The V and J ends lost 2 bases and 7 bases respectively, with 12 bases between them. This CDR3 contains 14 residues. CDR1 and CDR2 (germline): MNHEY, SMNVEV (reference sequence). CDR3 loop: CASSLAGPANEQFF. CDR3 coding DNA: TGTGCCAGCAGTTTAGCGGGCCCGGCAAATGAGCAGTTCTTC.

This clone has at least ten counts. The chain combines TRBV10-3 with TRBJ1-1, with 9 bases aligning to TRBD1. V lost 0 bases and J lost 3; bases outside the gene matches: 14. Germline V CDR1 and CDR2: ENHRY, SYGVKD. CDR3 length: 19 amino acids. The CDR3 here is CAISESGTGSGKVDTEAFF. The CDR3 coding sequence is TGTGCCATCAGTGAGTCCGGGACAGGGTCTGGTAAGGTCGACACTGAAGCTTTCTTT.